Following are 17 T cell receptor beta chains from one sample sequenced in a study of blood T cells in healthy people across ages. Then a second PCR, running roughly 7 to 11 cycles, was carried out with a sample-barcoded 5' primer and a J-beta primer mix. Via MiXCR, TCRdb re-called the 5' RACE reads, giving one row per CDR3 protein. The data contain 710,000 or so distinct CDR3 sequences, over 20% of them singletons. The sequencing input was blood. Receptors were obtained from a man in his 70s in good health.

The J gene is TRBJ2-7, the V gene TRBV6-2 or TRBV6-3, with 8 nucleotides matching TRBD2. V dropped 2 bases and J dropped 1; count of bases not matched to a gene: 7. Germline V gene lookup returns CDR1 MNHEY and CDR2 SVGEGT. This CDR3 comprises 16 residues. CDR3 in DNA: TGTGCCAGCAGTTACCCTAGCGGGCGCATATCCTACGAGCAGTACTTC. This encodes CASSYPSGRISYEQYF.

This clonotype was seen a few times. CDR3 in DNA: TGTGCCAGCAGGGCAACAGGGAGCTCCTACAATGAGCAGTTCTTC. Translated, it gives CASRATGSSYNEQFF. V usage is TRBV2 and J usage is TRBJ2-1; possibly TRBD1 for D (6 bases). The CDR3 extends over 15 amino acids. Germline V lookup: CDR1 SNHLY, CDR2 FYNNEI. The V end was cut by 6 bases, the J end by 0 bases, with 12 bases between.

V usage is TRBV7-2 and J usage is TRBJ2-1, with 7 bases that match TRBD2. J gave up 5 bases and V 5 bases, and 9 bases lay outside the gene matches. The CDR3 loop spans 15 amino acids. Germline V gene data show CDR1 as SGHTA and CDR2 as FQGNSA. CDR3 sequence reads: CASSPARESHNEQFF. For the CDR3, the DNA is TGTGCCAGCAGCCCAGCGCGGGAGAGCCACAATGAGCAGTTCTTC. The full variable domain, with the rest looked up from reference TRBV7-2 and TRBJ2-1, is GAGVSQSPSNKVTEKGKDVELRCDPISGHTALYWYRQSLGQGLEFLIYFQGNSAPDKSGLPSDRFSAERTGGSVSTLTIQRTQQEDSAVYLCASSPARESHNEQFFGPGTRLTVL.

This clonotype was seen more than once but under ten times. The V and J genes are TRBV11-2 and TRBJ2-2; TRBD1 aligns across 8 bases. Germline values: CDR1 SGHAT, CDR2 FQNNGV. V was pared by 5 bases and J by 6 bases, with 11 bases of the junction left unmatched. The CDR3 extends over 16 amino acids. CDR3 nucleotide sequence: TGTGCCAGCAGCCAACCGGGACAGGTCTTGTCCGGGGAGCTGTTTTTT. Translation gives CASSQPGQVLSGELFF.

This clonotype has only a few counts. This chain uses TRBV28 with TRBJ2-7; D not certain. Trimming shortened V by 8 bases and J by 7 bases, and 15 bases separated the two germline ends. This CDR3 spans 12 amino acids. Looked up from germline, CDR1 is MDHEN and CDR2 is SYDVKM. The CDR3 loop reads CASAQTVGEQYF. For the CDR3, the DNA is TGTGCCAGCGCCCAGACCGTCGGGGAGCAGTACTTC.

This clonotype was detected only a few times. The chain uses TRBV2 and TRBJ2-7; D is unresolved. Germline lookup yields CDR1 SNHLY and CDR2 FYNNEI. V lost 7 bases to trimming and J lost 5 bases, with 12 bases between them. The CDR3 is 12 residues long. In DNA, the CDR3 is TGTGCCAGCACACTGGTCGTGGACGAGCAGTACTTC. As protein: CASTLVVDEQYF.

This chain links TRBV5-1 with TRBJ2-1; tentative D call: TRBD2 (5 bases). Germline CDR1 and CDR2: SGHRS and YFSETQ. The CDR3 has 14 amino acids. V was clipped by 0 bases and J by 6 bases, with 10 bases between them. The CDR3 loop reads CASSLGFGLNEQFF. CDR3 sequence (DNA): TGCGCCAGCAGCTTGGGGTTCGGACTCAATGAGCAGTTCTTC.

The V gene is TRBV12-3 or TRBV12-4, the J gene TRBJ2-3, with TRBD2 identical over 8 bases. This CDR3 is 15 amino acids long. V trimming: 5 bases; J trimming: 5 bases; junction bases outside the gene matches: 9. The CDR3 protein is CASSPPRGGIDTQYF. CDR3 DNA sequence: TGTGCCAGCAGTCCACCCCGGGGGGGAATAGATACGCAGTATTTT.

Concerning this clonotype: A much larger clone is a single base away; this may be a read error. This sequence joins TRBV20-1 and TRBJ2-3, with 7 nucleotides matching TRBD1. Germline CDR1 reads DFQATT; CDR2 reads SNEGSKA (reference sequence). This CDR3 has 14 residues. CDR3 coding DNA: TGCAGTGCTAGACAGGGGGTATTCGCAGATACGCGGTATTTT. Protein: CSARQGVFADTRYF.

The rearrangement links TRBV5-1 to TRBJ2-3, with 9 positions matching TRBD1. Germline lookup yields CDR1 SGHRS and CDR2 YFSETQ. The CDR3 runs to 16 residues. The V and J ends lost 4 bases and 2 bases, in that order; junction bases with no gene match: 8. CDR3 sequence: CASSPLGQGITDTQYF. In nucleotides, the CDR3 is TGCGCCAGCAGCCCCCTGGGACAGGGAATCACAGATACGCAGTATTTT.

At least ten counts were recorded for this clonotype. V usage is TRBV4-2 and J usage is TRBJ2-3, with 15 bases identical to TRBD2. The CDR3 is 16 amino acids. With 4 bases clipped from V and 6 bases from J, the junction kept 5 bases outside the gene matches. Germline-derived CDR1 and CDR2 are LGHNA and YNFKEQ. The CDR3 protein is CASSRRTSGGVDTQYF. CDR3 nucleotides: TGTGCCAGCAGCCGTCGGACTAGCGGGGGGGTGGATACGCAGTATTTT.

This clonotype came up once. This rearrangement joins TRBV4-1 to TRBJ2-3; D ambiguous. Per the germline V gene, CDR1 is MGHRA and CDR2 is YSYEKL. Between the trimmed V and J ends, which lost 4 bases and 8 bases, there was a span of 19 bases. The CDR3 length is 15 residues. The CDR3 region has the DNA TGCGCCAGCAGCCCCTTGAGGCTGGGTCTAGGTACGCAGTATTTT. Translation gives CASSPLRLGLGTQYF.

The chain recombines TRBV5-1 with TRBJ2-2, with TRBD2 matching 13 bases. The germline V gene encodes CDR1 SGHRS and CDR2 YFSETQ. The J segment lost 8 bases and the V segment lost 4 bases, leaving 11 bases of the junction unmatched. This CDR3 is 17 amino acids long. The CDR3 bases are TGCGCCAGCAGCCTATATGGACTAGCGGGAGAGAAGGGGGAGCTGTTTTTT. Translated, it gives CASSLYGLAGEKGELFF.

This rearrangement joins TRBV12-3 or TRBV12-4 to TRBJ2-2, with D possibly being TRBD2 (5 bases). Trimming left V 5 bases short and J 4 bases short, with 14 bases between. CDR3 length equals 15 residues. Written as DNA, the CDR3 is TGTGCCAGCAGTGAGCTAGCTACGGGCACCGGGGAGCTGTTTTTT. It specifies CASSELATGTGELFF.

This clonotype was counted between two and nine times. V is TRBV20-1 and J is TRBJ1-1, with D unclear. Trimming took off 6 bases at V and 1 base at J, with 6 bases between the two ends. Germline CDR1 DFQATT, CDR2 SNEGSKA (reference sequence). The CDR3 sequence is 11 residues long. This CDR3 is CSAWTNTEAFF. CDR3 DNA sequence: TGCAGTGCCTGGACGAACACTGAAGCTTTCTTT.

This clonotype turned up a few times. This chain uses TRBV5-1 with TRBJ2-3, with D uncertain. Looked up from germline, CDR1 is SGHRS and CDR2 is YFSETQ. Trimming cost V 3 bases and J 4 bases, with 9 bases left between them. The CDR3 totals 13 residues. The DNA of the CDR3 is TGCGCCAGCAGCTATGCGGCAGCAGATACGCAGTATTTT. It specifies CASSYAAADTQYF. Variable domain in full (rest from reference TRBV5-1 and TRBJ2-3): KAGVTQTPRYLIKTRGQQVTLSCSPISGHRSVSWYQQTPGQGLQFLFEYFSETQRNKGNFPGRFSGRQFSNSRSEMNVSTLELGDSALYLCASSYAAADTQYFGPGTRLTVL.

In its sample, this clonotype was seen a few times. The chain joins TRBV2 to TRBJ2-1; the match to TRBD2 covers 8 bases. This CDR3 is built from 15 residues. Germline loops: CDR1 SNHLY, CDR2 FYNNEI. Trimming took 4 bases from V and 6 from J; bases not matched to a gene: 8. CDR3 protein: CASSGQLREVNEQFF. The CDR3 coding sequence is TGTGCCAGCAGTGGCCAGTTGCGGGAGGTCAATGAGCAGTTCTTC.